This passage covers 23 T cell receptor beta chains from one sample sequenced in a study of T cell changes during pregnancy in multiple sclerosis (dated by TCRdb to between 2018 and 2021). Receptor libraries were prepared by the immunoSEQ multiplex PCR assay. Here the immuneACCESS table is served through TCRdb, limited to in-frame sequences with V and J called. Missing clones are a known gap in these copies; in checked studies unresolved V genes cover under half, and the rest lacks a known reason. In all, the sample holds 49,000 or so clones, and about 91% of those were seen once. Under 2.5% of the sample comes from the top ten. The specimen was peripheral blood, collected in the third trimester of pregnancy. These receptor sequences come from a female donor with multiple sclerosis, enrolled in a pregnancy study.

The V call is TRBV6-5, the J call TRBJ2-7; 9 bases fit TRBD1. The CDR3 length is 15 residues. Germline V gene sequence: CDR1 MNHEY, CDR2 SVGAGI. Losses at the gene ends were 6 bases for V and 1 base for J; bases not matched to a gene: 7. In DNA, the CDR3 is TGTGCCAGCAGCCCTCGGACAGGGGCGTCCTACGAGCAGTACTTC. Translation gives CASSPRTGASYEQYF.

This clone came up once. The chain carries TRBV5-1 and TRBJ1-2, with D perhaps matching TRBD1 (5 bases). V was clipped by 4 bases and J by 3 bases, with 10 bases between them. There are 13 residues in the CDR3. Germline V gene lookup returns CDR1 SGHRS and CDR2 YFSETQ. The CDR3 loop reads CASSRQGDYGYTF. For the CDR3, the DNA is TGCGCCAGCAGCCGGCAGGGCGACTATGGCTACACCTTC. The full variable domain, with the rest looked up from reference TRBV5-1 and TRBJ1-2, is KAGVTQTPRYLIKTRGQQVTLSCSPISGHRSVSWYQQTPGQGLQFLFEYFSETQRNKGNFPGRFSGRQFSNSRSEMNVSTLELGDSALYLCASSRQGDYGYTFGSGTRLTVV.

The rearrangement joins TRBV27 to TRBJ2-1; 9 bases are a match to TRBD2. The CDR3 runs 16 residues. Germline V gene data show CDR1 as MNHEY and CDR2 as SMNVEV (reference sequence). J lost 7 bases, V lost 1 base, and 8 bases had no gene match. The CDR3 protein is CASSLFPSGIGNEQFF. As DNA, the CDR3 is TGTGCCAGCAGTTTATTTCCTAGCGGGATTGGTAATGAGCAGTTCTTC.

The chain is built from TRBV19 and TRBJ2-7; D is possibly TRBD1 (7 bases). CDR3 size: 14 residues. Germline V lookup: CDR1 LNHDA, CDR2 SQIVND (reference sequence). V dropped 6 bases and J dropped 7 bases, with 19 bases sitting between them. CDR3 residues: CASSQLGQAGEQYF. The CDR3 DNA follows: TGTGCCAGTAGCCAACTCGGACAGGCGGGGGAGCAGTACTTC.

The chain uses TRBV27 and TRBJ2-5, with 11 nucleotides matching TRBD2. Per germline, CDR1 MNHEY and CDR2 SMNVEV (reference sequence). CDR3 length: 16 residues. V lost 2 bases and J lost 4; bases outside the gene matches: 6. The CDR3 region is CASSLASGRFGETQYF. In nucleotides, the CDR3 is TGTGCCAGCAGTTTAGCTAGCGGGAGGTTTGGAGAGACCCAGTACTTC.

The chain combines TRBV9 with TRBJ1-3; no firm D call. V shed 4 bases and J shed 4 bases, with 12 bases lying between them. CDR3 length equals 14 residues. From germline, CDR1 is SGDLS and CDR2 YYNGEE. This chain's CDR3 is CASSPGDQGNTIYF. CDR3 DNA: TGTGCCAGCAGCCCCGGGGATCAGGGAAACACCATATATTTT.

This rearrangement joins TRBV9 to TRBJ1-4, with D unclear. Looked up from germline, CDR1 is SGDLS and CDR2 is YYNGEE. V lost 0 bases, J lost 5 bases, and 8 bases lay in between. The CDR3 contains 14 residues. The CDR3 region has the DNA TGTGCCAGCAGCGTAGGGGCTATGAATGAAAAACTGTTTTTT. Encoded protein: CASSVGAMNEKLFF.

V is TRBV2 and J is TRBJ2-2; 12 nucleotides agree with TRBD1. V lost 6 bases and J lost 7; bases outside the gene matches: 6. The CDR3 contains 15 residues. Germline CDR1 and CDR2: SNHLY and FYNNEI. CDR3 nucleotides: TGTGCCAGCAGGAGGGACAGGGGGCAAGGCGGGGAGCTGTTTTTT. This gives the protein CASRRDRGQGGELFF.

This clone was picked up one time. CDR3 sequence (DNA): TGTGCCAGCGGCACAGGGAGAGGGGAGTTCTTC. Translating it yields CASGTGRGEFF. This sequence joins TRBV6-1 and TRBJ2-1; tentatively, D is TRBD1 (6 bases). V was pared by 8 bases and J by 14 bases, with 16 bases between. In germline, CDR1 is MNHNS, CDR2 SASEGT. This CDR3 contains 11 residues.

CDR3 sequence (DNA): TGTGCCAGCAGCCCGCTCAGGTTGGAGACCCAGTACTTC. It translates to CASSPLRLETQYF. J is TRBJ2-5 and V is TRBV7-6; D ambiguous. The CDR3 is 13 amino acids. Deletions cut 5 bases from V and 5 bases from J, with 12 bases between. Germline assignment: CDR1 SGHVS and CDR2 FNYEAQ.

The rearrangement joins TRBV18 to TRBJ2-7; D gene uncertain. Germline lookup yields CDR1 KGHSH and CDR2 LQKENI. CDR3 size: 14 residues. V was cut by 3 bases and J by 3 bases, with 12 bases left in between. The chain's CDR3 is CASSPPSVLYEQYF. The CDR3 DNA reads TGTGCCAGCTCACCGCCTTCGGTGCTCTACGAGCAGTACTTC.

The chain recombines TRBV13 with TRBJ2-7; a possible D gene is TRBD1 (5 bases). Germline V gives CDR1 PRHDT, CDR2 FYEKMQ (reference sequence). CDR3 size: 12 residues. Trimming cost V 0 bases and J 6 bases, with 6 bases left between them. CDR3 in DNA: TGTGCCAGCAGCTTAGGAGGGGTCGAGCAGTACTTC. The encoded protein is CASSLGGVEQYF.

This clone was found once. The gene calls are TRBV5-6 and TRBJ2-7; TRBD2 matches 13 bases. The CDR3 totals 18 residues. Unmatched junction bases numbered 9, after V lost 3 bases and J lost 0 bases. Germline-derived CDR1 and CDR2 are SGHDT and YYEEEE. CDR3 amino acids: CASSSLGLAGPLSYEQYF. CDR3 nucleotide sequence: TGTGCCAGCAGCTCACTGGGACTAGCGGGGCCCCTCTCCTACGAGCAGTACTTC.

The chain joins TRBV5-4 to TRBJ2-1; 10 positions match TRBD2. The V gene's germline CDR1 is SGHNT and CDR2 YYREEE (reference sequence). The J segment lost 12 bases and the V segment lost 5 bases, leaving 5 bases of the junction unmatched. The CDR3 extends over 12 amino acids. The CDR3 DNA is TGTGCCAGCAGTTCCCAGCGGGGGGGGCAGTTCTTC. Protein product: CASSSQRGGQFF.

J is TRBJ2-5 and V is TRBV9, with D maybe TRBD2 (6 bases). V shed 0 bases and J shed 5 bases, with 14 bases lying between them. CDR1 and CDR2 (germline): SGDLS, YYNGEE. The CDR3 consists of 15 residues. The DNA for the CDR3 is TGTGCCAGCAGCGTAGTGGAGGGTCCGTTTGAGACCCAGTACTTC. As protein: CASSVVEGPFETQYF.

V is TRBV7-2 and J is TRBJ2-2; D is unresolved. Per germline, CDR1 SGHTA and CDR2 FQGNSA. V gave up 1 base and J gave up 4 bases, with 7 bases separating them. CDR3 length: 14 amino acids. The CDR3: CASSLVQVTGELFF. DNA for the CDR3: TGTGCCAGCAGCTTAGTGCAGGTCACCGGGGAGCTGTTTTTT.

V and J are TRBV5-8 and TRBJ1-5; TRBD1 matches at 7 bases. CDR1 SGHTS and CDR2 YDEGEE come from the germline V gene. V lost 4 bases to trimming and J lost 4 bases; unmatched junction nucleotides: 8. The CDR3 spans 15 residues. The DNA of the CDR3 is TGTGCCAGCAGCGGGGGGACAGTGGGGAATCAGCCCCAGCATTTT. Translating gives CASSGGTVGNQPQHF.

The gene calls are TRBV7-6 and TRBJ2-2, with TRBD2 identical over 10 bases. This CDR3 is built from 18 residues. After removal of 2 bases from V and 4 bases from J, the junction contained 10 bases not matched to a gene. CDR1 is SGHVS, CDR2 FNYEAQ, per germline. CDR3 coding DNA: TGTGCCAGCAGCTTAAGTCTAGCGGGAGATTTAAGCACCGGGGAGCTGTTTTTT. Protein product: CASSLSLAGDLSTGELFF. The full variable domain, its missing parts supplied by reference TRBV7-6 and TRBJ2-2, is GAGVSQSPRYKVTKRGQDVALRCDPISGHVSLYWYRQALGQGPEFLTYFNYEAQQDKSGLPNDRFSAERPEGSISTLTIQRTEQRDSAMYRCASSLSLAGDLSTGELFFGEGSRLTVL.

In its sample, this clone was seen a few times. The genes are TRBV7-2 and TRBJ2-5, with D maybe TRBD2 (6 bases). This CDR3 spans 15 amino acids. V lost 1 base to trimming and J lost 2 bases, with 11 bases between them. CDR1 and CDR2 from the germline V gene are SGHTA and FQGNSA. In DNA form, the CDR3 reads TGTGCCAGCAGCTTAGTCCGGGGGATTCAAGAGACCCAGTACTTC. Its translation is CASSLVRGIQETQYF.

The gene calls are TRBV7-2 and TRBJ2-1; D may be TRBD1 (5 bases). This CDR3 has 15 amino acids. V gave up 0 bases and J gave up 2 bases, with 8 bases separating them. CDR1 is SGHTA, CDR2 FQGNSA, per germline. The CDR3 DNA reads as TGTGCCAGCAGCTTAGCTACAGGAGCCTACAATGAGCAGTTCTTC. Its translation: CASSLATGAYNEQFF.

The rearrangement uses TRBV5-6 and TRBJ1-4, with D unclear. The CDR3 length is 12 residues. Trimming stripped 4 bases from V and 10 bases from J, with 11 bases between. Germline assignment: CDR1 SGHDT and CDR2 YYEEEE. CDR3 loop: CASSLGPGKLFF. CDR3 bases: TGTGCCAGCAGCCTTGGGCCAGGAAAACTGTTTTTT.

V and J are TRBV9 and TRBJ1-2, with D possibly TRBD1 on 6 matching bases. The CDR3 contains 12 residues. Deletions cut 4 bases from V and 8 bases from J, with 12 bases between. Germline V lookup: CDR1 SGDLS, CDR2 YYNGEE. CDR3 amino acids: CASSQLTGGYTF. The CDR3 DNA reads as TGTGCCAGCAGCCAATTGACAGGAGGCTACACCTTC.

The genes are TRBV9 and TRBJ2-6; D gene ambiguous. V lost 3 bases to trimming and J lost 2 bases, with 12 bases between them. The CDR3 consists of 16 residues. CDR1 is SGDLS and CDR2 is YYNGEE in the germline V gene. CDR3 amino acids: CASSAERRAGANVLTF. The CDR3, as DNA: TGTGCCAGCAGCGCCGAAAGGAGAGCTGGGGCCAACGTCCTGACTTTC.